Sequencing of this T cell receptor (beta chain) was carried out in a study of blood T cell repertoires in COVID-19. Study summary: Nucleic acid was either cDNA or gDNA, and it came from T cells, B-cell-depleted T cells, or PBMCs.

Trimming removed 5 bases from V and 8 bases from J; junction bases left unmatched: 6. The CDR3 totals 14 residues. Germline V CDR1 and CDR2: SGDLS, YYNGEE. Per the original methods: It was from reference gene primer amplification that nucleated cell counts were estimated. Repertoires were generated with immunoSEQ multiplex PCR, while TCRdb's copy carries only in-frame clones and drops some. V, J and clone size reflect that table, while D and trimming were determined from the DNA. The repertoire has roughly 68,000 clones, approximately 90% of them found once; the top ten carry approximately 6.4%. Sample: peripheral blood. The V call is TRBV9, the J call TRBJ1-6; 8 bases match TRBD1. This TCR was recovered from an older woman with acute or convalescent COVID-19. The DNA for the CDR3 is TGTGCCAGCAGTGACGACAGGGGTGATTCACCCCTCCACTTT. Protein: CASSDDRGDSPLHF. The entire variable domain, with the rest obtained from reference TRBV9 and TRBJ1-6, is as follows: DSGVTQTPKHLITATGQRVTLRCSPRSGDLSVYWYQQSLDQGLQFLIQYYNGEERAKGNILERFSAQQFPDLHSELNLSSLELGDSALYFCASSDDRGDSPLHFGNGTRLTVT.